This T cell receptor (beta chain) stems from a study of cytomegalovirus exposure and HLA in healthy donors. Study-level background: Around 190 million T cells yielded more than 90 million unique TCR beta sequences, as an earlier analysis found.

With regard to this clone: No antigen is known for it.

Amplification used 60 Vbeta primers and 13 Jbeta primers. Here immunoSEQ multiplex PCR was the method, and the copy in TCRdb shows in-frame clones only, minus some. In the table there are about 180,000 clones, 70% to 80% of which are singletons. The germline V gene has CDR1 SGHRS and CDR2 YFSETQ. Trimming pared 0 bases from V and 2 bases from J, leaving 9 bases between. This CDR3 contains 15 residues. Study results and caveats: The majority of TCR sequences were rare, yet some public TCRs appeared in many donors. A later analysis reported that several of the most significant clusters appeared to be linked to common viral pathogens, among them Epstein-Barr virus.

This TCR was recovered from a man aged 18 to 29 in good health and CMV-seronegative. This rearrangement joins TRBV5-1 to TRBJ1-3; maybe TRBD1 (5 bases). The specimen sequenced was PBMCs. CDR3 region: CASSLGTIPGNTIYF. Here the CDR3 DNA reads TGCGCCAGCAGCTTGGGGACAATACCTGGAAACACCATATATTTT.